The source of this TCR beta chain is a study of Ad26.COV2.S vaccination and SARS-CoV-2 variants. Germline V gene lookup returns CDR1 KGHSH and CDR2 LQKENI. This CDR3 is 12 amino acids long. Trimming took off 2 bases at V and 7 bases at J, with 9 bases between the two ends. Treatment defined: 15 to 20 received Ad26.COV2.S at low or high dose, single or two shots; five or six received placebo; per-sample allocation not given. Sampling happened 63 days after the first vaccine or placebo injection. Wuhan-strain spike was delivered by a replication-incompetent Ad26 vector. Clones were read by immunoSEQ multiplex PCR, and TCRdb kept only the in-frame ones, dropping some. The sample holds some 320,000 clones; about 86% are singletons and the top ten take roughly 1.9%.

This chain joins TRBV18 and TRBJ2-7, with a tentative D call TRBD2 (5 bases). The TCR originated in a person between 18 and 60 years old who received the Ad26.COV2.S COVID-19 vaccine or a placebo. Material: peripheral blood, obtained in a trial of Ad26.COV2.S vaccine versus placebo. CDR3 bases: TGTGCCAGCTCACCATCGCGCGGGGAGCAGTACTTC. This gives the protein CASSPSRGEQYF.